The next 18 T cell receptor beta chains were all read from a single sample in a study of cytomegalovirus exposure and HLA in healthy donors. The PCR employed 60 Vbeta primers together with 13 Jbeta primers. Sequencing was performed with immunoSEQ multiplex PCR; in TCRdb, only in-frame clones are kept and a portion is missing. Among 100,000 or so clones listed, 65% to 85% were seen once. Sequenced input: PBMCs. These receptors originate from a man aged 50 to 59 in good health and CMV-seronegative.

This chain uses TRBV15 with TRBJ2-7, with TRBD2 matching 10 bases. The CDR3 sequence is 20 residues long. Unmatched junction bases numbered 23, after V lost 5 bases and J lost 4 bases. Germline V gives CDR1 LNHNV, CDR2 YYDKDF (reference sequence). This CDR3 reads CATSAQWALPLTSGIYEQYF. CDR3 nucleotide sequence: TGTGCCACCAGCGCTCAATGGGCCCTCCCCCTAACTAGCGGGATATACGAGCAGTACTTC.

The rearrangement links TRBV5-4 to TRBJ1-1; 9 bases line up with TRBD1. The V gene's germline CDR1 is SGHNT and CDR2 YYREEE (reference sequence). The V and J ends lost 5 bases and 4 bases, in that order; junction bases with no gene match: 0. This CDR3 is 12 amino acids long. The CDR3 region is CASRDRGTEAFF. In DNA form, the CDR3 reads TGTGCCAGCAGGGACAGGGGCACTGAAGCTTTCTTT.

The chain joins TRBV5-1 to TRBJ1-5; D unclear. CDR3 length equals 15 residues. Germline V gene lookup returns CDR1 SGHRS and CDR2 YFSETQ. The V and J ends lost 0 bases and 0 bases respectively, with 7 bases between them. DNA of the CDR3: TGCGCCAGCAGCTTGGCCCCCAATAGCAATCAGCCCCAGCATTTT. As protein: CASSLAPNSNQPQHF.

The chain employs TRBV2 and TRBJ1-3; TRBD1 is a possible D gene (6 bases). Germline V lookup: CDR1 SNHLY, CDR2 FYNNEI. Trimming took 4 bases from V and 3 from J, leaving 10 bases between them. The CDR3 has 14 amino acids. The CDR3 protein is CASSAQGRGNTIYF. The CDR3 DNA is TGTGCCAGCAGTGCACAGGGCCGTGGAAACACCATATATTTT.

The gene calls are TRBV10-1 and TRBJ1-2, with 9 bases matching TRBD1. This CDR3 has 18 amino acids. CDR1 WNHNN and CDR2 SYGVQD come from the germline V gene (reference sequence). The ends lost 0 bases at V and 4 bases at J; junction bases unmatched: 12. The CDR3 nucleotides read TGCGCCAGCAGTGAGTCGAATGGTAGACGGACAGGGGCCTATGGCTACACCTTC. This gives the protein CASSESNGRRTGAYGYTF.

The CDR3 reads CASSFSNRVEQYF. The CDR3 nucleotides read TGTGCCAGCAGCTTCTCTAACAGGGTCGAGCAGTACTTC. The chain has TRBV14 and TRBJ2-7; D perhaps matches TRBD1 (6 bases). Trimming took off 5 bases at V and 6 bases at J, with 14 bases between the two ends. Germline loops: CDR1 SGHDN, CDR2 FVKESK. This CDR3 is built from 13 residues.

This clone has just a few counts. V usage is TRBV6-1 and J usage is TRBJ1-2; no clear D gene. CDR3 size: 12 residues. V gave up 8 bases and J gave up 5 bases, with 12 bases separating them. Looked up from germline, CDR1 is MNHNS and CDR2 is SASEGT. This CDR3 reads CASGPGTYGYTF. CDR3 DNA: TGTGCCAGCGGCCCAGGAACTTATGGCTACACCTTC.

The V gene is TRBV5-6, the J gene TRBJ2-3; D might be TRBD2 (5 bases). Trimming stripped 4 bases from V and 2 bases from J, with 17 bases between. CDR3 length: 16 amino acids. Germline loops: CDR1 SGHDT, CDR2 YYEEEE. CDR3 region: CASSHLTGELTDTQYF. The CDR3 coding sequence is TGTGCCAGCAGCCACTTAACCGGGGAACTCACAGATACGCAGTATTTT.

The chain is built from TRBV2 and TRBJ1-2, with D tentatively TRBD1 (6 bases). The length of the CDR3 is 14 residues. Trimming cost V 6 bases and J 0 bases, with 11 bases left between them. The V gene's germline CDR1 is SNHLY and CDR2 FYNNEI. CDR3 in DNA: TGTGCCAGCAGCATACAGGGAACTAACTATGGCTACACCTTC. This sequence encodes CASSIQGTNYGYTF.

This clone was observed once. The chain recombines TRBV11-2 with TRBJ1-4; D call uncertain. The V gene's germline CDR1 is SGHAT and CDR2 FQNNGV. The length of the CDR3 is 14 residues. V was cut by 4 bases and J by 7 bases, with 13 bases left in between. CDR3 amino acids: CASSWAAGGEKLFF. The CDR3 DNA reads TGTGCCAGCAGCTGGGCCGCTGGTGGTGAAAAACTGTTTTTT.

This clone has only a few counts. The J gene is TRBJ1-3, the V gene TRBV4-3; D might be TRBD1 (5 bases). The CDR3 runs to 14 residues. Germline V gene data show CDR1 as LGHNA and CDR2 as YSLEER. Trimming left V 4 bases short and J 2 bases short, with 9 bases between. The CDR3 spells CASSPGGPGNTIYF. CDR3 in DNA: TGCGCCAGCAGCCCCGGGGGTCCTGGAAACACCATATATTTT.

The chain recombines TRBV12-2 with TRBJ2-7; the table's D call, TRBD1, has no DNA check behind it. TRBV12-2 is designated a pseudogene. The CDR3 covers 15 residues. The CDR3 is CASRLLSGGSYEQYF. DNA for the CDR3: TGTGCAAGTCGCTTGTTGTCAGGGGGATCCTACGAGCAGTACTTC.

This clone was seen only a few times. This chain uses TRBV28 with TRBJ2-7; the D gene is possibly TRBD2 (7 bases). Looked up from germline, CDR1 is MDHEN and CDR2 is SYDVKM. V lost 8 bases and J lost 4, with 18 bases in between. The CDR3 is 14 residues long. The CDR3 coding sequence is TGTGCCAGCCTGAGGGGGGGGGCAAAGTACGAGCAGTACTTC. It specifies CASLRGGAKYEQYF.

This clone was detected ten times or more. This sequence joins TRBV5-4 and TRBJ1-2; perhaps TRBD1 as D (6 bases). Germline V gene lookup returns CDR1 SGHNT and CDR2 YYREEE (reference sequence). V lost 0 bases and J 8 bases, leaving 17 bases between the germline ends. The CDR3 extends over 15 amino acids. In DNA, the CDR3 is TGTGCCAGCAGCTTGGCCGGGGGGGCTTCTAGGGGCTACACCTTC. Protein product: CASSLAGGASRGYTF.

The V and J genes are TRBV7-9 and TRBJ1-6; TRBD1 agrees at 7 bases. The J segment lost 9 bases and the V segment lost 5 bases, leaving 7 bases of the junction unmatched. The V gene's germline CDR1 is SEHNR and CDR2 FQNEAQ (reference sequence). The CDR3 loop spans 14 amino acids. DNA for the CDR3: TGTGCCAGCAGCACAACAGGGGCGAGTTCACCCCTCCACTTT. Amino acid sequence: CASSTTGASSPLHF.

The sample holds a few counts of this clone. The chain links TRBV6-5 to TRBJ2-1, with D unresolved. Germline V gene lookup returns CDR1 MNHEY and CDR2 SVGAGI. Trimming took off 2 bases at V and 0 bases at J, with 8 bases between the two ends. The CDR3 spans 15 residues. The CDR3, as DNA: TGTGCCAGCAGTTACCGGTCTAGCTCCTACAATGAGCAGTTCTTC. Translated, it gives CASSYRSSSYNEQFF.

This chain uses TRBV5-6 with TRBJ1-6, with 11 nucleotides matching TRBD1. Germline CDR1 and CDR2: SGHDT and YYEEEE. The V segment lost 4 bases and the J segment 13 bases; nucleotides outside the gene matches: 4. The CDR3 consists of 13 residues. Written as DNA, the CDR3 is TGTGCCAGCAGCCCGGACAGGGGGCTCCCCCTCCACTTT. Translating it yields CASSPDRGLPLHF.

The chain combines TRBV7-2 with TRBJ1-6, with TRBD1 identical over 8 bases. The CDR3 runs 15 residues. In germline, CDR1 is SGHTA, CDR2 FQGNSA. J lost 9 bases, V lost 0 bases, and 4 bases had no gene match. CDR3 in amino acids: CASSLAQGVRSPLHF. DNA of the CDR3: TGTGCCAGCAGCTTAGCACAGGGGGTTCGTTCACCCCTCCACTTT.